These T cell receptor beta chains were read from a single sample in a study of CD8 T cells in ankylosing spondylitis. Via MiXCR, TCRdb re-called the 5' RACE reads, giving one row per CDR3 protein. The repertoire holds roughly 700,000 distinct CDR3 sequences, with around 17% as singletons. Sequenced input: blood, either unsorted or a sorted T cell fraction (not recorded which). The receptor set was obtained from a male donor with ankylosing spondylitis. Each CDR3 is given with its conserved first and last residue. The order of the fields is V gene, J gene, D gene, clone size, CDR3 protein, CDR3 DNA. A D gene is named only where the DNA matches it firmly. Expanded clones get a size class; other rows say once, few or many, or leave the size out.

TRBV9	TRBJ2-5	.	few	CASSSDGTVMGETQYF	TGTGCCAGCAGCTCTGACGGGACGGTGATGGGGGAGACCCAGTACTTC
TRBV12-3/TRBV12-4	TRBJ2-1	.	many	CASRYYNEQFF	TGTGCCAGCAGGTATTACAATGAGCAGTTCTTC
TRBV4-1	TRBJ2-7	.	.	CASSQVSRDTYEQYF	TGCGCCAGCAGCCAAGTGTCCAGGGATACCTACGAGCAGTACTTC
TRBV29-1	TRBJ2-5	.	.	CSVDGAGQETQYF	TGCAGCGTTGACGGGGCGGGCCAAGAGACCCAGTACTTC
TRBV5-5	TRBJ2-3	.	few	CASSFIWSSTDTQYF	TGTGCCAGCAGCTTTATTTGGTCAAGCACAGATACGCAGTATTTT
TRBV12-5	TRBJ2-1	TRBD2	few	CASGSRLAGGPDSYNEQFF	TGTGCTAGTGGCTCCAGACTAGCGGGGGGGCCGGACTCCTACAATGAGCAGTTCTTC
TRBV6-2/TRBV6-3	TRBJ1-1	.	few	CASSGYTEAFF	TGTGCCAGCAGTGGCTACACTGAAGCTTTCTTT
TRBV13	TRBJ1-6	.	.	CASSLGGTNLNSPLHF	TGTGCCAGCAGCTTAGGCGGGACAAACCTTAATTCACCCCTCCACTTT
TRBV12-3/TRBV12-4	TRBJ2-3	TRBD2	.	CASSLGVTVLGLAGDRDTKYF	TGTGCCAGCAGTTTGGGGGTCACGGTCTTGGGACTAGCGGGGGACCGAGATACGAAGTATTTT
TRBV20-1	TRBJ2-3	TRBD2	.	CSAFRLAGNTDTQYF	TGCAGTGCTTTCCGACTAGCGGGTAACACAGATACGCAGTATTTT
TRBV5-1	TRBJ2-7	.	.	CASSFESPSYEQYF	TGCGCCAGCTCCTTTGAATCCCCGAGCTACGAGCAGTACTTC
TRBV20-1	TRBJ2-1	TRBD2	few	CSASGGATSYNEQFF	TGCAGTGCTAGCGGGGGGGCCACGTCCTACAATGAGCAGTTCTTC
TRBV14	TRBJ2-5	.	.	CASSSFRGETQYF	TGTGCCAGCAGCTCGTTCCGGGGGGAGACCCAGTACTTC
TRBV14	TRBJ1-2	.	.	CASSPRRTAYGYTF	TGTGCCAGCAGCCCCCGAAGGACCGCTTATGGCTACACCTTC
TRBV13	TRBJ2-2	.	few	CASSLERVIPPAGELFF	TGTGCCAGCAGCTTGGAGCGGGTAATCCCCCCCGCCGGGGAGCTGTTTTTT
TRBV6-2/TRBV6-3	TRBJ1-5	.	few	CASSYDEQEPISLHQPQHF	TGTGCCAGCAGTTACGATGAACAGGAGCCTATCTCCCTGCATCAGCCCCAGCATTTT
TRBV20-1	TRBJ2-1	.	few	CSASNRGGHEQFF	TGCAGTGCTAGCAACAGGGGGGGGCATGAGCAGTTCTTC
TRBV3-1	TRBJ2-7	TRBD2	.	CASSQVAGGPREQYF	TGTGCCAGCAGCCAAGTGGCGGGAGGGCCCAGGGAGCAGTACTTC
TRBV7-2	TRBJ2-2	.	.	CASSLINPENTGELFF	TGTGCCAGCAGCCTAATCAACCCGGAGAACACCGGGGAGCTGTTTTTT
TRBV5-1	TRBJ2-3	.	.	CASSLWGSGGTDTQYF	TGCGCCAGCAGCTTGTGGGGGAGCGGAGGCACAGATACGCAGTATTTT
TRBV12-3/TRBV12-4	TRBJ2-1	TRBD2	few	CASSFRLAGSYNEQFF	TGTGCCAGCAGCTTCAGACTAGCGGGCTCCTACAATGAGCAGTTCTTC
TRBV12-3/TRBV12-4	TRBJ2-3	.	few	CASLRGGDTQYF	TGTGCCAGTCTCAGGGGTGGGGATACGCAGTATTTT
TRBV12-3/TRBV12-4	TRBJ2-5	TRBD2	few	CASSLGRLAGGPFGQETQYF	TGTGCCAGCAGTTTAGGGAGGCTAGCGGGAGGGCCTTTTGGCCAAGAGACCCAGTACTTC
TRBV7-2	TRBJ1-2	.	few	CASSARTEGYGYTF	TGTGCCAGCAGCGCCCGGACAGAGGGCTATGGCTACACCTTC
TRBV2	TRBJ2-1	TRBD2	few	CATSGTRGGNEQFF	TGTGCCACCTCCGGGACTAGGGGGGGGAATGAGCAGTTCTTC
TRBV20-1	TRBJ2-2	TRBD1	.	CSATRTGGGGELFF	TGCAGTGCTACCCGGACAGGGGGTGGCGGGGAGCTGTTTTTT
TRBV6-2/TRBV6-3	TRBJ2-2	.	.	CASSYGWTGELFF	TGTGCCAGCAGTTACGGGTGGACCGGGGAGCTGTTTTTT
TRBV5-5	TRBJ1-1	.	few	CASSIHGGVVSEAFF	TGTGCCAGCAGCATACACGGCGGCGTGGTCTCTGAAGCTTTCTTT
TRBV6-2/TRBV6-3	TRBJ2-4	.	.	CASSPKSNIQYF	TGTGCCAGCAGTCCCAAGTCTAACATTCAGTACTTC
TRBV7-2	TRBJ2-3	TRBD1	few	CASSGTATDTQYF	TGTGCCAGCAGCGGGACAGCCACAGATACGCAGTATTTT
TRBV20-1	TRBJ2-7	TRBD1	few	CSARDRGKSPKAYEQYF	TGCAGTGCCAGGGACAGGGGAAAGTCCCCGAAAGCCTACGAGCAGTACTTC
TRBV9	TRBJ2-5	TRBD1	.	CASSAHGQGPPQETQYF	TGTGCCAGCAGCGCCCACGGACAGGGCCCTCCTCAAGAGACCCAGTACTTC
TRBV7-3	TRBJ2-3	TRBD2	once	CASSPRTSGSGSDTQYF	TGTGCCAGCAGCCCCCGGACTAGCGGGAGTGGCTCAGATACGCAGTATTTT
TRBV7-2	TRBJ2-7	.	.	CASRRPGGIEQYF	TGTGCCAGCAGAAGACCAGGGGGGATCGAGCAGTACTTC
TRBV7-9	TRBJ1-3	.	.	CASSFSPGVEAGNTIYF	TGTGCCAGCAGCTTCTCTCCGGGGGTAGAGGCTGGAAACACCATATATTTT
TRBV6-5	TRBJ2-1	TRBD2	many	CASSYLAGEWFF	TGTGCCAGCAGTTACCTCGCGGGGGAGTGGTTCTTC
TRBV10-3	TRBJ2-1	.	.	CATGPGEFF	TGTGCCACCGGGCCCGGGGAGTTCTTC
TRBV4-1	TRBJ1-5	.	.	CASSQVNRDNQPQHF	TGCGCCAGCAGCCAAGTGAACAGGGACAATCAGCCCCAGCATTTT
TRBV5-1	TRBJ2-2	TRBD2	.	CASNPRGGEYTGELFF	TGCGCCAGCAACCCCCGGGGGGGAGAATACACCGGGGAGCTGTTTTTT
TRBV4-1	TRBJ1-5	.	.	CASSQDGFDLGGQPQHF	TGCGCCAGCAGCCAAGACGGTTTCGACCTAGGGGGTCAGCCCCAGCATTTT
TRBV12-3/TRBV12-4	TRBJ1-1	TRBD1	.	CASTMTGMNTEAFF	TGTGCCAGCACCATGACAGGGATGAACACTGAAGCTTTCTTT
TRBV12-3/TRBV12-4	TRBJ1-6	.	many	CASSAGPYNSPLHF	TGTGCCAGCAGTGCCGGGCCCTATAATTCACCCCTCCACTTT
TRBV27	TRBJ1-5	.	few	CASSLERGGQPQHF	TGTGCCAGCAGTTTAGAGAGGGGAGGGCAGCCCCAGCATTTT